This paragraph covers one TCR beta chain sequence. This record comes from a study of blood T cell repertoires in COVID-19. CDR1 and CDR2 from the germline V gene are MDHEN and SYDVKM. J lost 5 bases, V lost 5 bases, and 8 bases had no gene match. CDR3 length: 14 residues. Using immunoSEQ multiplex PCR, the repertoire was profiled, and TCRdb retains in-frame clones only, with some absent. The sample includes 200,000 to 250,000 clones, approximately 80% of them seen just once. Sequencing was done on a sample of PBMCs or T cells enriched from blood (not recorded which). The chain joins TRBV28 to TRBJ1-1, with 7 bases lining up with TRBD1. The sequence derives from a man aged 35-49 years who had recovered from COVID-19. The CDR3 coding sequence is TGTGCCAGCAGTCCTGTTGGGACAGAGACTGAAGCTTTCTTT. Its protein is CASSPVGTETEAFF. The variable domain in full, with the rest retrieved from reference TRBV28 and TRBJ1-1, is DVKVTQSSRYLVKRTGEKVFLECVQDMDHENMFWYRQDPGLGLRLIYFSYDVKMKEKGDIPEGYSVSREKKERFSLILESASTNQTSMYLCASSPVGTETEAFFGQGTRLTVV.